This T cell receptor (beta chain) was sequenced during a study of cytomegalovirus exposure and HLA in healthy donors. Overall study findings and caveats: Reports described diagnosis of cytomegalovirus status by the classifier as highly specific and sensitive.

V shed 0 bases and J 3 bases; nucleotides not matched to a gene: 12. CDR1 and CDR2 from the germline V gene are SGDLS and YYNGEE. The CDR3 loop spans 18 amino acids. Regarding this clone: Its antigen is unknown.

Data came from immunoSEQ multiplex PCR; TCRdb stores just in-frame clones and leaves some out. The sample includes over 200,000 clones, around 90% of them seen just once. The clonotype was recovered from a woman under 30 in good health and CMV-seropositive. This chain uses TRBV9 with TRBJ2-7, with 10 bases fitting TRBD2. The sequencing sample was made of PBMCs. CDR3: CASSVGPTSGKIVYEQYF. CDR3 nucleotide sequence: TGTGCCAGCAGCGTAGGCCCCACTAGCGGGAAGATCGTCTACGAGCAGTACTTC.